This T cell receptor (beta chain) was identified during a study of T cells in Graves' hyperthyroidism and ophthalmopathy. On the study more broadly: Specimen type is peripheral blood, collected at initial diagnosis prior to any treatment. Study outcomes and limitations: A 13 V-J model separated ophthalmopathy from stable hyperthyroidism. Most expanded thyroid clonotypes above 0.001 recurred in blood.

Investigators excluded patients with uncontrolled infection, other autoimmune disease, pregnancy or lactation. A remark on this clonotype: Its antigen is currently unknown.

The CDR3 contains 16 residues. V was clipped by 5 bases and J by 0 bases; unmatched bases: 9. The V gene's germline CDR1 is MDHEN and CDR2 SYDVKM. The TCR beta CDR3 regions underwent amplification using RNA transcripts as the source. HTBI primers were employed in a first-round RT-PCR of the TCR CDR3. TCRdb passed the multiplex PCR reads through MiXCR, listing each CDR3 protein once. The sample consists of some 690,000 distinct CDR3 sequences, 15% to 20% of them appearing once. The rearrangement uses TRBV28 and TRBJ2-5, with 7 bases aligning to TRBD2. The sequencing input was blood. The receptor's source is a man over 45 with Graves' hyperthyroidism. CDR3: CASSPGAGWDQETQYF. CDR3 nucleotide sequence: TGTGCCAGCAGTCCGGGAGCGGGGTGGGACCAAGAGACCCAGTACTTC.